Listed below are T cell receptor beta chains from one sample, sequenced in a study of response to subunit inactivated influenza vaccine. From the RT-PCR reads, TCRdb called clonotypes with MiXCR, one entry per CDR3 protein. The sample lists 600,000 to 850,000 distinct CDR3 sequences, 12% to 15% occurring once. The source was PBMCs from blood, collected 14 days before vaccination. These receptors all stem from a man aged 45-65 years who received an inactivated influenza vaccine. Each CDR3 is given with its conserved first and last residue. The D gene is left open where the match is weak. For some rows the clone size is stated as once, few or many, or as a class when expanded; others skip it.

abundance,v_gene,d_gene,j_gene,CDR3nt,CDR3aa
.,TRBV7-9,TRBD1,TRBJ2-5,TGTGCCAGCAGGAAACAGGGGGTCCAAGAGACCCAGTACTTC,CASRKQGVQETQYF
.,TRBV20-1,TRBD1,TRBJ2-7,TGCAGTGCCCAAGGACAGGGTGCCGAGCAGTACTTC,CSAQGQGAEQYF
.,TRBV12-3/TRBV12-4,.,TRBJ2-2,TGTGCCAGCAGTTTAAATCCCCCGGCCACACACGGCGGGGAGCTGTTTTTT,CASSLNPPATHGGELFF
few,TRBV5-1,.,TRBJ2-1,TGCGCCAGCAGCTTGCGCGGGCAGGGGACCCACAATGAGCAGTTCTTC,CASSLRGQGTHNEQFF
few,TRBV11-2,.,TRBJ2-2,TGTGCCAGCAGCTTAGACCGGGCGTTGACCGGGGAGCTGTTTTTT,CASSLDRALTGELFF
few,TRBV28,TRBD2,TRBJ2-1,TGTGCCAGCAGATCCGGGGGGGACACTTATCATGAGCAGTTCTTC,CASRSGGDTYHEQFF
few,TRBV12-3/TRBV12-4,.,TRBJ2-7,TGTGCCAGCAGTTTAGCGACTAGAGTCCGGGGTTCCTACGAGCAGTACTTC,CASSLATRVRGSYEQYF
few,TRBV7-9,.,TRBJ2-7,TGTGCCAGCAGCTCCACACTAGACTACGAGCAGTACTTC,CASSSTLDYEQYF
few,TRBV6-1,.,TRBJ2-1,TGTGCCAGCAGTGGACAGGTCTACAATGAGCAGTTCTTC,CASSGQVYNEQFF
few,TRBV5-1,TRBD1,TRBJ2-7,TGCGCCAGCAGCTTGGGGACGGGACAGGTCTACGAGCAGTACTTC,CASSLGTGQVYEQYF
few,TRBV5-6,TRBD2,TRBJ2-2,TGTGCCAGCAGCTTCCTAGCGGTTGCGAACACCGGGGAGCTGTTTTTT,CASSFLAVANTGELFF
few,TRBV10-3,TRBD1,TRBJ1-2,TGTGCCATCAGTGAGGGACAGGGGGCCGGTGGCTACACCTTC,CAISEGQGAGGYTF
.,TRBV11-2,.,TRBJ2-1,TGTGCCAGCAGCGTCCAGTTAAATAGGCAGCAGTTCTTC,CASSVQLNRQQFF
.,TRBV5-5,.,TRBJ2-4,TGTGCCAGCAGCTTGGCCCAGGGAAGGGCCAAAAACATTCAGTACTTC,CASSLAQGRAKNIQYF
.,TRBV7-8,.,TRBJ2-7,TGTGCCAGCAGCTTAGAGGAGGGCAGAGCCTCCTACGAGCAGTACTTC,CASSLEEGRASYEQYF
.,TRBV28,TRBD1,TRBJ2-1,TGTGCCAGCAGCCGATCGGGACAGGCGATCCACAATGAGCAGTTCTTC,CASSRSGQAIHNEQFF
.,TRBV5-4,TRBD1,TRBJ2-2,TGTGCCAGCAGCTTGGACAGGGGCCCGGACACCGGGGAGCTGTTTTTT,CASSLDRGPDTGELFF
many,TRBV3-1,.,TRBJ1-1,TGTGCCAGCAGCGGGAGGCAGGGGAGTGAAGCTTTCTTT,CASSGRQGSEAFF
many,TRBV4-1,.,TRBJ2-3,TGCGCCAGCAGCCCGGACGGGGGTTTCACAGATACGCAGTATTTT,CASSPDGGFTDTQYF
few,TRBV4-3,.,TRBJ2-1,TGCGCCAGCAGCCAGGTTAACGGCAATGAGCAGTTCTTC,CASSQVNGNEQFF
few,TRBV15,TRBD2,TRBJ2-1,TGTGCCACCAGCCCTTCGGGGCGGGAGTACATTTACAATGAGCAGTTCTTC,CATSPSGREYIYNEQFF
few,TRBV7-9,.,TRBJ2-5,TGTGCCAGCAGCTTATTCCTAGAGTCTCGAGAGACCCAGTACTTC,CASSLFLESRETQYF
.,TRBV20-1,TRBD1,TRBJ2-5,TGCAGTGCTACCCGGGGGACAGGGGGCCGGGAGACCCAGTACTTC,CSATRGTGGRETQYF
few,TRBV20-1,TRBD2,TRBJ2-2,TGCAGTGCTAGAGATGCCCGACTAGCGGAGGCCGGGGAGCTGTTTTTT,CSARDARLAEAGELFF
many,TRBV5-1,TRBD2,TRBJ2-5,TGCGCCAGCAGCTTGGCCCCGACTAGCGGATACCAAGAGACCCAGTACTTC,CASSLAPTSGYQETQYF
.,TRBV6-2/TRBV6-3,.,TRBJ2-4,TGTGCCAGCAGCGCCGGTTGGAGGGTCCTTCTAGCCAAAAACATTCAGTACTTC,CASSAGWRVLLAKNIQYF
.,TRBV20-1,.,TRBJ2-7,TGCAGTGCTAGAGACGCGAACAGGGACGAGCAGTACTTC,CSARDANRDEQYF
few,TRBV4-2,.,TRBJ1-5,TGTGCCAGCAGCCAAGAATGGGGGAGGGGTCAGCCCCAGCATTTT,CASSQEWGRGQPQHF